The clone carrying this T cell receptor (beta chain) was seen a handful of times. The sample comes from a study of metastatic and nonmetastatic thyroid tumors. For the study at large: Where malignant and benign thyroid patients were concerned, repertoires were compared across blood and tumor or nodule tissue.

TCRdb reprocessed the PCR reads using MiXCR. The data show approximately 19,000 clones, roughly a fifth seen once. The V end lost 0 bases, the J end lost 5 bases, and 17 bases lay between the germline ends. Germline V gene data show CDR1 as WNHNN and CDR2 as SYGVQD (reference sequence). This CDR3 has 17 amino acids. No treatment had been given to any patient before thyroid surgery. This receptor was taken from a female donor with papillary thyroid cancer or a benign thyroid nodule (not recorded which). Some clones in this sample may be carry-over from other donors' samples. The V call is TRBV10-1, the J call TRBJ2-1, with a possible D match to TRBD1 (5 bases). Sequenced: blood. Here the CDR3 DNA reads TGCGCCAGCAGTGAGTCGGTCTCAGGGCCCAACCACAATGAGCAGTTCTTC. It codes for CASSESVSGPNHNEQFF.